The clone carrying this T cell receptor (beta chain) was recorded at least ten times. The sample originates from a study of T cells after yellow fever vaccination. One entry per CDR3 protein, called by TCRdb with MiXCR from the 5' RACE reads. The sample consists of around 320,000 distinct CDR3 sequences, roughly 4.3% of them appearing once. Germline V gene data show CDR1 as SGDLS and CDR2 as YYNGEE. The V end was cut by 1 base, the J end by 0 bases, with 9 bases between. The CDR3 loop spans 15 amino acids. The rearrangement joins TRBV9 to TRBJ2-3; no clear D gene. The sequence derives from a man aged 18 to 29 who received the YFV17D yellow fever vaccine. This specimen was PBMCs, taken 15 days after the yellow fever booster vaccination. CDR3 coding DNA: TGTGCCAGCAGCGTACTCCTAGGAAGCACAGATACGCAGTATTTT. Translating it yields CASSVLLGSTDTQYF.